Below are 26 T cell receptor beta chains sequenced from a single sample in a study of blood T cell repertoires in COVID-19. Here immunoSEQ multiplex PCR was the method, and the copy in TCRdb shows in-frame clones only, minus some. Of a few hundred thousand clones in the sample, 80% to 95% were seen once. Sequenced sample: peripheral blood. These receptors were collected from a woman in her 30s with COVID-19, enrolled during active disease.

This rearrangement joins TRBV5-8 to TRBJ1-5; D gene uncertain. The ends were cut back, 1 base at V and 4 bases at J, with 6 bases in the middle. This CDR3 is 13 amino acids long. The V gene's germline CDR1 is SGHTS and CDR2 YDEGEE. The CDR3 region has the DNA TGTGCCAGCAGCTTGATCCGGAATCAGCCCCAGCATTTT. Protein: CASSLIRNQPQHF. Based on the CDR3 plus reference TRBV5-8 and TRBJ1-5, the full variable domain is EAGVTQSPTHLIKTRGQQATLRCSPISGHTSVYWYQQALGLGLQFLLWYDEGEERNRGNFPPRFSGRQFPNYSSELNVNALELEDSALYLCASSLIRNQPQHFGDGTRLSIL.

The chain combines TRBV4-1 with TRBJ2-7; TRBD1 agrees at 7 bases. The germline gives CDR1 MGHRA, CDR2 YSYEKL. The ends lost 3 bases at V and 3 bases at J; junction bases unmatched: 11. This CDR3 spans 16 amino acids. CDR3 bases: TGCGCCAGCAGCCAGTACAGGGGCCCTCCTTACTACGAGCAGTACTTC. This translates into CASSQYRGPPYYEQYF.

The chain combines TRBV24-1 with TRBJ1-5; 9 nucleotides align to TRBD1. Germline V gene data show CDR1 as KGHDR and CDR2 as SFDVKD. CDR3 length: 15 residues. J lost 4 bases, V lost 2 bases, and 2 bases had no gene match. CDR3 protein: CATSDSGQGNQPQHF. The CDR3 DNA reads TGTGCCACCAGTGATTCGGGACAGGGAAATCAGCCCCAGCATTTT.

Here the CDR3 DNA reads TGTGCCAGCAGCCCCCTGGACAGGGGTGGCGGTCGGCCCTACGAGCAGTACTTC. This codes for CASSPLDRGGGRPYEQYF. The chain links TRBV5-6 to TRBJ2-7; 9 bases map to TRBD1. The CDR3 spans 18 residues. V dropped 4 bases and J dropped 2; count of bases not matched to a gene: 16. Per germline, CDR1 SGHDT and CDR2 YYEEEE.

Written as DNA, the CDR3 is TGTGCCAGCACCCGCCCCGGACAGGGTCGTGGCTACACCTTC. The encoded protein is CASTRPGQGRGYTF. The gene calls are TRBV28 and TRBJ1-2, with 8 bases fitting TRBD1. The junction had 11 bases not matched to a gene; V was cut back by 7 bases and J by 7 bases. The CDR3 has 14 residues. Germline V gene data show CDR1 as MDHEN and CDR2 as SYDVKM.

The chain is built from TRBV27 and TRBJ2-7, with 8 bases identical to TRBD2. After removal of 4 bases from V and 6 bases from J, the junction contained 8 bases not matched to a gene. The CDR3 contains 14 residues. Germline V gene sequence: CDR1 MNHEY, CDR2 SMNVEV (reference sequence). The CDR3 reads CASSSAGGGVEQYF. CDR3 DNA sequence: TGTGCCAGCAGTTCTGCGGGAGGAGGAGTCGAGCAGTACTTC.

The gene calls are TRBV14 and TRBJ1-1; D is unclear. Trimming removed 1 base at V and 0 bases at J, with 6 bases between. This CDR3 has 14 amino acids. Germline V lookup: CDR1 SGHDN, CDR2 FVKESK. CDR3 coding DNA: TGTGCCAGCAGCCAAGCGGGGATGAACACTGAAGCTTTCTTT. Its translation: CASSQAGMNTEAFF.

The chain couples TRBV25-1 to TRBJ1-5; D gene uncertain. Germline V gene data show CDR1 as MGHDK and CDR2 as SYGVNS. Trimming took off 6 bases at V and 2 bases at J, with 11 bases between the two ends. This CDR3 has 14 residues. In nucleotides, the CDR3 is TGTGCCAGCAGCGGCGGCGTCCGCAATCAGCCCCAGCATTTT. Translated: CASSGGVRNQPQHF. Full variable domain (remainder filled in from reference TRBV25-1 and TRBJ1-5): EADIYQTPRYLVIGTGKKITLECSQTMGHDKMYWYQQDPGMELHLIHYSYGVNSTEKGDLSSESTVSRIRTEHFPLTLESARPSHTSQYLCASSGGVRNQPQHFGDGTRLSIL.

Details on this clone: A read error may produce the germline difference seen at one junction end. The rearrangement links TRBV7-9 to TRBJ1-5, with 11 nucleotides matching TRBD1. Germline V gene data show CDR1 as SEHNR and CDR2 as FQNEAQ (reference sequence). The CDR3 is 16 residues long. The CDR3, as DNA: TGTGCCAGCAGCTTGGGACAGGGGGGGAGCAAGCAGCCCCAGCATTTT. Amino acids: CASSLGQGGSKQPQHF.

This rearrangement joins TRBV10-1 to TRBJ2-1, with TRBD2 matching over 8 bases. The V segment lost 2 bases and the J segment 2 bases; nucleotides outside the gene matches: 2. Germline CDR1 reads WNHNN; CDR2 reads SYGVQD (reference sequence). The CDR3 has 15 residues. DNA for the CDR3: TGCGCCAGCAGTGAGGGGACTAGTCCCTACAATGAGCAGTTCTTC. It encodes CASSEGTSPYNEQFF.

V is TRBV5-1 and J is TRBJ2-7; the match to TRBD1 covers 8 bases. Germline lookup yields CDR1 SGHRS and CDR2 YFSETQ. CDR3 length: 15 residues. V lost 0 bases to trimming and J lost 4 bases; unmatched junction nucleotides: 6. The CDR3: CASSLGQGAFYEQYF. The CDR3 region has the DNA TGCGCCAGCAGCTTGGGTCAGGGGGCTTTTTACGAGCAGTACTTC.

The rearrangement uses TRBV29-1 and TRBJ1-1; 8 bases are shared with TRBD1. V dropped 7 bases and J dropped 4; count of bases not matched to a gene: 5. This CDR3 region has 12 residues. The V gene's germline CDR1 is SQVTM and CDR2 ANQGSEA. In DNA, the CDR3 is TGCAGCGCTGGACAGGGAAGCACTGAAGCTTTCTTT. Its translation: CSAGQGSTEAFF.

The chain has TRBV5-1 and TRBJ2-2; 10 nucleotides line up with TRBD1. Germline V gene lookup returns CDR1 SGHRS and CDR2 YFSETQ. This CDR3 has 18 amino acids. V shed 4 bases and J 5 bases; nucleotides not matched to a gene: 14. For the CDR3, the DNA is TGCGCCAGCAGCCGCCAGTCGCCGGGACAGGGGATAACCGGGGAGCTGTTTTTT. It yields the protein CASSRQSPGQGITGELFF.

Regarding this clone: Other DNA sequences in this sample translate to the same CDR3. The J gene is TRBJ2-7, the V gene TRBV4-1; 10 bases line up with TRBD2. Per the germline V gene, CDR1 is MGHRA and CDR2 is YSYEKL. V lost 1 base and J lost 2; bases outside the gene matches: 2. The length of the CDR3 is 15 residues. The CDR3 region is CASSQGLAGAYEQYF. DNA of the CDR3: TGCGCCAGCAGCCAAGGTCTAGCGGGAGCCTACGAGCAGTACTTC.

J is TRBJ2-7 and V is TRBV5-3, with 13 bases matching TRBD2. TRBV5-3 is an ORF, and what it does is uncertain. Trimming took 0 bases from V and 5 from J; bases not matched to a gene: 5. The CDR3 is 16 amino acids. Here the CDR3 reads CARSLGRTSGSHEQYF. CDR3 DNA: TGTGCCAGAAGCTTGGGGCGGACTAGCGGGAGCCACGAGCAGTACTTC.

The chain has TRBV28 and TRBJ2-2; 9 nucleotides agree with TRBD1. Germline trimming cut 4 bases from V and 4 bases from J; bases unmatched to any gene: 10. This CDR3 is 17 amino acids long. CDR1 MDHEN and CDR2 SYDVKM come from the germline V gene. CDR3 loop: CASSSRTGDVGTGELFF. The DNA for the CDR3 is TGTGCCAGCAGTTCGCGGACAGGGGACGTTGGCACCGGGGAGCTGTTTTTT.

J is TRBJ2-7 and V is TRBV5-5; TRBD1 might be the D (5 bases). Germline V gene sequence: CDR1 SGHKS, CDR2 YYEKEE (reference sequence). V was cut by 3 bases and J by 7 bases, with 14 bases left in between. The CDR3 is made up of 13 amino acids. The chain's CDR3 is CASSSSSGLEQYF. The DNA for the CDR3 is TGTGCCAGCAGCTCCTCTTCAGGGTTAGAGCAGTACTTC. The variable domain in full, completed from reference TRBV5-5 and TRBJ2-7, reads DAGVTQSPTHLIKTRGQQVTLRCSPISGHKSVSWYQQVLGQGPQFIFQYYEKEERGRGNFPDRFSARQFPNYSSELNVNALLLGDSALYLCASSSSSGLEQYFGPGTRLTVT.

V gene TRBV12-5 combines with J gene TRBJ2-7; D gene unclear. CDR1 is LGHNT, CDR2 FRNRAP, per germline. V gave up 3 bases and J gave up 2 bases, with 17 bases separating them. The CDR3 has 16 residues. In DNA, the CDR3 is TGTGCTAGTGGTTTCAACTCTTGGGCAGTTACCTACGAGCAGTACTTC. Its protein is CASGFNSWAVTYEQYF.

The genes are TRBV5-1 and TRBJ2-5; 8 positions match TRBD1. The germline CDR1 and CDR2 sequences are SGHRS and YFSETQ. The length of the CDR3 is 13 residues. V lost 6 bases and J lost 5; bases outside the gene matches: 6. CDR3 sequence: CASTSGGLETQYF. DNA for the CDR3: TGCGCCAGCACCTCAGGGGGCCTGGAGACCCAGTACTTC. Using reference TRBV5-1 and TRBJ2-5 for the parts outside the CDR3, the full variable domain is KAGVTQTPRYLIKTRGQQVTLSCSPISGHRSVSWYQQTPGQGLQFLFEYFSETQRNKGNFPGRFSGRQFSNSRSEMNVSTLELGDSALYLCASTSGGLETQYFGPGTRLLVL.

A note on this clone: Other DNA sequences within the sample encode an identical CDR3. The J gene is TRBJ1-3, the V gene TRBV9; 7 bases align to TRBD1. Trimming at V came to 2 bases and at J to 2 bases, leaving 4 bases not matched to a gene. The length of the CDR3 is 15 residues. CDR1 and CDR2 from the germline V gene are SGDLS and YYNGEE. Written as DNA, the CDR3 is TGTGCCAGCAGCGTCTCGACAGGGACTGGAAACACCATATATTTT. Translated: CASSVSTGTGNTIYF.

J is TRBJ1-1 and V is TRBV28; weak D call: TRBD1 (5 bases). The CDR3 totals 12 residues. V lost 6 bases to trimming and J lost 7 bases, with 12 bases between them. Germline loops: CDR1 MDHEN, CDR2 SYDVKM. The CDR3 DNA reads TGTGCCAGCAGGCCGGGACTTCGTGAAGCTTTCTTT. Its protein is CASRPGLREAFF.

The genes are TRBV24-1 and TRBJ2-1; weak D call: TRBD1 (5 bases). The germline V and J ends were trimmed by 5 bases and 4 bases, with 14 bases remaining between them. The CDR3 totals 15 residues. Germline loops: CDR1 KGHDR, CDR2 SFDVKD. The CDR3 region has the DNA TGTGCCACCAGTGGCTCCCCTCAGGGTTACAATGAGCAGTTCTTC. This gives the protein CATSGSPQGYNEQFF.

In nucleotides, the CDR3 is TGTGCCAGCAGCTTAAGTTTGGGACAGGGTAACTCACCCCTCCACTTT. This translates into CASSLSLGQGNSPLHF. J is TRBJ1-6 and V is TRBV11-2; 9 positions match TRBD1. The CDR3 runs 16 residues. V was clipped by 2 bases and J by 10 bases; unmatched bases: 9. Germline V gene data show CDR1 as SGHAT and CDR2 as FQNNGV.

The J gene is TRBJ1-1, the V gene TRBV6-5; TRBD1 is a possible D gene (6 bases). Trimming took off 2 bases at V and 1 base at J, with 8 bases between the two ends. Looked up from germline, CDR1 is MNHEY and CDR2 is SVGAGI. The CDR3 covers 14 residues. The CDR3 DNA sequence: TGTGCCAGCAGTTACGGGACACAGAACACTGAAGCTTTCTTT. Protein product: CASSYGTQNTEAFF.

The CDR3 spells CASSLRQGLLFF. Written as DNA, the CDR3 is TGTGCCAGCAGCCTCCGCCAGGGTCTTTTGTTTTTT. The rearrangement links TRBV7-2 to TRBJ1-4, with a possible D match to TRBD1 (5 bases). The germline V and J ends were trimmed by 5 bases and 15 bases, with 16 bases remaining between them. The CDR3 is 12 amino acids. Germline CDR1 reads SGHTA; CDR2 reads FQGNSA.

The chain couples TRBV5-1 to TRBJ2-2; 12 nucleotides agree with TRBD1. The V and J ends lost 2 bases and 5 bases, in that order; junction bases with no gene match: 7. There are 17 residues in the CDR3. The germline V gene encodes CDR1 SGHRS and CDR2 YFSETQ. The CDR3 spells CASSFGTGGARTGELFF. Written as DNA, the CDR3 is TGCGCCAGCAGCTTCGGGACAGGGGGCGCTCGGACCGGGGAGCTGTTTTTT. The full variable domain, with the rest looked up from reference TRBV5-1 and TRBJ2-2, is KAGVTQTPRYLIKTRGQQVTLSCSPISGHRSVSWYQQTPGQGLQFLFEYFSETQRNKGNFPGRFSGRQFSNSRSEMNVSTLELGDSALYLCASSFGTGGARTGELFFGEGSRLTVL.